Detailed here is one T cell receptor beta chain. Its target is not known. At one of its ends the junction is not consistent with the germline gene, which may arise from a read error. In addition to blood RNA drawn from unsorted whole blood, germline DNA was extracted. No treatment had been given to the patients, who were chronically infected with HBV. This sample is drawn from a study of tumor-infiltrating lymphocytes in primary liver carcinoma. On the study more broadly: All patients had surgically resected primary liver carcinoma. Points from the study as a whole: Owing to bulk unsorted samples, no comparison was made between CD4+ and CD8+ repertoires.

A constant-region primer served to make TCR beta cDNA from about 500 ng total RNA. Construction of TCR beta libraries relied on three successive nested multiplex PCR rounds employing slightly modified ARM-PCR. TRBV1-TRBV30 forward primers and a C-beta reverse primer were used in the first two PCR rounds, which each ran for approximately 11 cycles. TCRdb re-analysed the multiplex PCR reads in MiXCR, keeping a single row per CDR3 protein. The sample carries some 200,000 distinct CDR3 sequences, 65% recorded once. The germline gives CDR1 SGHTS, CDR2 YDEGEE. This CDR3 spans 14 amino acids. The receptor's source is a woman aged 55 to 70 with primary liver carcinoma and hepatitis B virus infection. Sequenced sample: peripheral blood. The rearrangement links TRBV5-8 to TRBJ2-7, with TRBD1 matching over 7 bases. DNA of the CDR3: TGTGCCAGCAGCTTGGTCCAGGGGGTAAACGAGCAGCACTTC. Protein sequence: CASSLVQGVNEQHF.